A single sample gave rise to the 24 T cell receptor beta chains below, sequenced in a study of type 1 and type 2 diabetes patients. The PCR template was genomic DNA. Amplification of the beta chain CDR3 used 30 forward and 13 reverse multiplex primers. TCRdb re-called the multiplex PCR reads through MiXCR, storing one row per CDR3 protein. The data show about 270,000 distinct CDR3 sequences, with around 47% seen just once and roughly 15% held by the top ten. Sequencing was carried out using peripheral blood mononuclear cells (PBMCs). Receptors originate from a man younger than 35 with type 2 diabetes.

This chain uses TRBV6-5 with TRBJ1-5, with D possibly being TRBD1 (5 bases). The CDR3 runs 15 residues. CDR1 is MNHEY, CDR2 SVGAGI, per germline. The germline V and J ends were trimmed by 6 bases and 1 base, with 13 bases remaining between them. The DNA of the CDR3 is TGTGCCAGCAGCTCAACGGGGGTGAGCAATCAGCCCCAGCATTTT. It yields the protein CASSSTGVSNQPQHF.

This rearrangement joins TRBV28 to TRBJ1-1; TRBD1 is a possible D gene (6 bases). Between the trimmed V and J ends, which lost 4 bases and 2 bases, there was a span of 14 bases. Germline CDR1 is MDHEN and CDR2 is SYDVKM. The CDR3 sequence is 15 residues long. CDR3 bases: TGTGCCAGCAGTTCTCCTGGGGGGCGAAACACTGAAGCTTTCTTT. Protein: CASSSPGGRNTEAFF.

The chain carries TRBV10-1 and TRBJ2-1; TRBD2 matches 9 bases. The CDR3 sequence is 16 residues long. Germline CDR1 is WNHNN and CDR2 is SYGVQD (reference sequence). Trimming took 6 bases from V and 7 from J; bases not matched to a gene: 13. CDR3 residues: CASSQDSGSGGNEQFF. For the CDR3, the DNA is TGCGCCAGCAGCCAAGATTCGGGTAGCGGGGGTAATGAGCAGTTCTTC.

This clonotype appeared many times. The chain is built from TRBV7-8 and TRBJ2-2; D unresolved. Trimming took 0 bases from V and 7 from J, leaving 6 bases between them. This CDR3 is built from 13 residues. The germline gives CDR1 SGHVS, CDR2 FQNEAQ. The CDR3 DNA reads as TGTGCCAGCAGCTTAGCGCTTAACGGGGAGCTGTTTTTT. Translating it yields CASSLALNGELFF.

The table lists this clonotype with a few counts. The chain carries TRBV29-1 and TRBJ2-7, with D hard to call. Per germline, CDR1 SQVTM and CDR2 ANQGSEA. The CDR3 is made up of 12 amino acids. V was trimmed by 3 bases and J by 2 bases, leaving 8 bases between them. DNA for the CDR3: TGCAGCGTTGAGGGCAGCACCTACGAGCAGTACTTC. Protein: CSVEGSTYEQYF.

This clonotype came up a few times. V gene TRBV19 combines with J gene TRBJ2-7; D not resolved. The CDR3 runs to 15 residues. V lost 3 bases and J lost 0, with 12 bases in between. From germline, CDR1 is LNHDA and CDR2 SQIVND (reference sequence). The CDR3 sequence is CASSMRWSSSYEQYF. The CDR3 DNA reads TGTGCCAGTAGTATGCGCTGGAGTAGCTCCTACGAGCAGTACTTC.

This chain uses TRBV30 with TRBJ2-6, with D possibly being TRBD1 (5 bases). CDR3 size: 16 residues. Germline V gene sequence: CDR1 GTSNPN, CDR2 SVGIG (reference sequence). Between the trimmed V and J ends, which lost 8 bases and 4 bases, there was a span of 21 bases. CDR3 DNA sequence: TGTGCCACACCAAGAATCAGGGCAACCGGGGCCAACGTCCTGACTTTC. As protein: CATPRIRATGANVLTF.

This clonotype was found a few times. V is TRBV7-3 and J is TRBJ2-5; D ambiguous. Germline CDR1 and CDR2: SGHTA and FQGTGA. The CDR3 length is 9 residues. V was trimmed by 7 bases and J by 5 bases, leaving 2 bases between them. DNA for the CDR3: TGTGCCAGCAAGGAGACCCAGTACTTC. Protein sequence: CASKETQYF.

The V and J genes are TRBV5-1 and TRBJ2-5, with 7 positions matching TRBD1. Trimming cost V 1 base and J 5 bases; bases outside gene matches: 8. Germline values: CDR1 SGHRS, CDR2 YFSETQ. The CDR3 totals 15 residues. CDR3 loop: CASSLISGRGETQYF. The DNA of the CDR3 is TGCGCCAGCAGCTTGATATCGGGCAGGGGGGAGACCCAGTACTTC.

The chain has TRBV13 and TRBJ1-1; the D is unclear. V was pared by 3 bases and J by 0 bases, with 11 bases between. Germline CDR1 and CDR2: PRHDT and FYEKMQ (reference sequence). The CDR3 consists of 15 residues. CDR3 sequence reads: CASSLWVAMNTEAFF. CDR3 bases: TGTGCCAGCAGCTTGTGGGTGGCGATGAACACTGAAGCTTTCTTT.

The chain uses TRBV7-3 and TRBJ2-7; 11 bases fit TRBD2. The germline V gene has CDR1 SGHTA and CDR2 FQGTGA. The V gene end was trimmed by 2 bases and the J gene end by 5 bases; junction bases not matched to a gene: 8. This CDR3 is 16 amino acids long. The CDR3 loop reads CASSLGASGGTNEQYF. Written as DNA, the CDR3 is TGTGCCAGCAGCTTAGGGGCTAGCGGGGGGACCAACGAGCAGTACTTC.

This clonotype appeared many times. The chain combines TRBV15 with TRBJ2-2; tentative D call: TRBD2 (7 bases). CDR3 length: 13 residues. Trimming removed 6 bases from V and 5 bases from J, with 10 bases in between. Germline V lookup: CDR1 LNHNV, CDR2 YYDKDF (reference sequence). As DNA, the CDR3 is TGTGCCACCAGAAGCGGGACAACCGGGGAGCTGTTTTTT. As protein: CATRSGTTGELFF.

The V call is TRBV7-2, the J call TRBJ1-3; 10 bases are shared with TRBD1. With V trimmed by 3 bases and J by 1 base, 6 bases remained unmatched. The CDR3 spans 17 residues. The V gene's germline CDR1 is SGHTA and CDR2 FQGNSA. CDR3 in DNA: TGTGCCAGCAGCTTTCAGGGGGACAGGGGATCTGGAAACACCATATATTTT. The encoded protein is CASSFQGDRGSGNTIYF.

This clonotype was observed a handful of times. The chain employs TRBV19 and TRBJ1-5, with a weak D call TRBD1 (6 bases). The V gene's germline CDR1 is LNHDA and CDR2 SQIVND (reference sequence). The CDR3 length is 13 residues. The V end was cut by 9 bases, the J end by 4 bases, with 13 bases between. The CDR3 protein is CASKGQQNQPQHF. In DNA form, the CDR3 reads TGTGCCAGCAAGGGACAACAAAATCAGCCCCAGCATTTT.

Only a few counts were recorded for this clonotype. The J gene is TRBJ2-5, the V gene TRBV19; 9 bases map to TRBD1. V gave up 4 bases and J gave up 9 bases; unmatched junction bases: 12. Germline V gene sequence: CDR1 LNHDA, CDR2 SQIVND (reference sequence). CDR3 length equals 15 residues. CDR3 sequence (DNA): TGTGCCAGTAGTAGAACGATTACAGGGGGCGTGGCCCAGTACTTC. Its protein is CASSRTITGGVAQYF. The full variable domain, rest sourced from reference TRBV19 and TRBJ2-5, is DGGITQSPKYLFRKEGQNVTLSCEQNLNHDAMYWYRQDPGQGLRLIYYSQIVNDFQKGDIAEGYSVSREKKESFPLTVTSAQKNPTAFYLCASSRTITGGVAQYFGPGTRLLVL.

The CDR3 protein is CASSLVGAGREPQHF. The DNA of the CDR3 is TGTGCCAGCAGCTTAGTAGGGGCAGGGCGCGAGCCCCAGCATTTT. V and J are TRBV7-2 and TRBJ1-5, with D maybe TRBD1 (5 bases). The CDR3 spans 15 residues. The V gene lost 1 base and the J gene lost 8 bases, with 15 bases spanning the gap. Germline-derived CDR1 and CDR2 are SGHTA and FQGNSA.

The chain employs TRBV27 and TRBJ1-1; D is unclear. CDR1 is MNHEY, CDR2 SMNVEV, per germline (reference sequence). Trimming left V 7 bases short and J 6 bases short, with 18 bases between. The CDR3 spans 14 residues. This CDR3 is CASTQTDPGSEAFF. Written as DNA, the CDR3 is TGTGCCAGCACCCAAACAGATCCCGGCTCTGAAGCTTTCTTT.

About this clonotype itself: A read error may be the cause here, since a much bigger clone is one base away. The CDR3 bases are TGTGCCAGCCGAACCCCCGGCGAGCAGTGCTTC. Translating gives CASRTPGEQCF. The genes are TRBV2 and TRBJ2-7; D gene uncertain. Germline CDR1 SNHLY, CDR2 FYNNEI. The CDR3 covers 11 residues.

The V and J genes are TRBV10-2 and TRBJ2-1; 8 bases are a match to TRBD2. Trimming cost V 0 bases and J 9 bases; bases outside gene matches: 7. CDR3 size: 15 residues. CDR1 is WSHSY and CDR2 is SAAADI in the germline V gene. The DNA of the CDR3 is TGCGCCAGCAGTGAGTCGGCTAGCGGGCTTAGTGAGCAGTTCTTC. Residues: CASSESASGLSEQFF.

Comment on this clonotype: This may be a read error, as it is one base from a much larger clone. The genes are TRBV15 and TRBJ2-7, with D unclear. The CDR3 totals 12 residues. Germline V CDR1 and CDR2: LNHNV, YYDKDF (reference sequence). V lost 5 bases and J 6 bases, leaving 11 bases between the germline ends. The DNA of the CDR3 is TGTGCCACCAGCGACCCATCGGGCGAGCAGTACTTC. Translated: CATSDPSGEQYF.

The V and J genes are TRBV12-3 or TRBV12-4 and TRBJ1-2, with 11 nucleotides matching TRBD1. Germline trimming cut 6 bases from V and 4 bases from J; bases unmatched to any gene: 4. The CDR3 extends over 14 amino acids. The CDR3 region is CASSPGTGGYGYTF. CDR3 in DNA: TGTGCCAGCAGCCCCGGGACAGGGGGCTATGGCTACACCTTC.

In its sample, this clonotype was seen once. The J gene is TRBJ1-2, the V gene TRBV27; weak D call: TRBD1 (6 bases). The CDR3 contains 16 residues. Germline V gene data show CDR1 as MNHEY and CDR2 as SMNVEV (reference sequence). Trimming took 5 bases from V and 2 from J, leaving 18 bases between them. This chain's CDR3 is CASSRFVVGQNYGYTF. The CDR3 DNA is TGTGCCAGCAGTCGTTTCGTTGTAGGACAGAACTATGGCTACACCTTC.

This rearrangement joins TRBV12-3 or TRBV12-4 to TRBJ2-7; 7 bases are shared with TRBD2. V was pared by 3 bases and J by 2 bases, with 10 bases of the junction left unmatched. The CDR3 is 16 amino acids. CDR3 in amino acids: CASSFTTSMPAYEQYF. Here the CDR3 DNA reads TGTGCCAGCAGTTTCACGACTAGCATGCCTGCCTACGAGCAGTACTTC.

The rearrangement uses TRBV2 and TRBJ2-5, with 12 nucleotides matching TRBD1. The DNA end is more similar to TRBJ2-1, so the J call may be wrong. The V gene's germline CDR1 is SNHLY and CDR2 FYNNEI. This CDR3 comprises 15 residues. CDR3 loop: CASTGWGQGAIEQFF. CDR3 in DNA: TGTGCCAGCACCGGCTGGGGACAGGGGGCCATTGAGCAGTTCTTC.